These 21 T cell receptor beta chains originate from one sample sequenced in a study of T cells in tuberculosis. Sorting used thawed, overnight-rested PBMC stained with anti-CD3, a viability dye and GMM-loaded CD1B tetramer. The lipid loaded on the CD1B tetramers was C32 glucose monomycolate from Rhodococcus equi. Sequenced by immunoSEQ multiplex PCR; TCRdb stores in-frame clones only, minus some. Seen here are 61,000 or so clones, approximately 80% observed once, and the top ten hold over 10%. The sample taken for sequencing was CD1b-GMM tetramer-negative cells sorted from PBMCs. The receptor set was obtained from an adult woman with latent tuberculosis.

The CDR3 reads CASSVEQGWSEQFF. The CDR3 region has the DNA TGTGCCAGCAGCGTAGAACAGGGATGGAGTGAGCAGTTCTTC. The rearrangement joins TRBV9 to TRBJ2-1; D may be TRBD1 (6 bases). Germline V gene lookup returns CDR1 SGDLS and CDR2 YYNGEE. The CDR3 is 14 residues long. The V gene lost 0 bases and the J gene lost 9 bases, with 13 bases spanning the gap.

A few counts support this clone. The chain recombines TRBV9 with TRBJ2-3; a weak D match, TRBD2 (5 bases). Germline CDR1 is SGDLS and CDR2 is YYNGEE. The CDR3 consists of 16 residues. Trimming removed 3 bases at V and 2 bases at J, with 16 bases between. The CDR3 region is CASSAEAASFTDTQYF. The CDR3 coding sequence is TGTGCCAGCAGCGCGGAAGCGGCCTCTTTCACAGATACGCAGTATTTT. The full variable domain, with the rest looked up from reference TRBV9 and TRBJ2-3, is DSGVTQTPKHLITATGQRVTLRCSPRSGDLSVYWYQQSLDQGLQFLIQYYNGEERAKGNILERFSAQQFPDLHSELNLSSLELGDSALYFCASSAEAASFTDTQYFGPGTRLTVL.

The chain carries TRBV28 and TRBJ1-2; D gene uncertain. V lost 3 bases to trimming and J lost 4 bases, with 6 bases between them. The germline V gene has CDR1 MDHEN and CDR2 SYDVKM. The CDR3 spans 12 residues. The CDR3 nucleotides are TGTGCCAGCAGTTTGGCGGCCTATGGCTACACCTTC. Encoded protein: CASSLAAYGYTF.

The chain carries TRBV15 and TRBJ1-3; a possible D gene is TRBD1 (5 bases). V was trimmed by 11 bases and J by 0 bases, leaving 23 bases between them. The CDR3 length is 17 residues. Germline V gene sequence: CDR1 LNHNV, CDR2 YYDKDF (reference sequence). The CDR3 DNA sequence: TGTGCCCTCAACCTGTATCTGGACACCAGCTCTGGAAACACCATATATTTT. Translated, it gives CALNLYLDTSSGNTIYF.

The CDR3 DNA sequence: TGTGCCAGCAGTGAATGGGGAGGAAATGGAAACACCATATATTTT. Its protein product is CASSEWGGNGNTIYF. The chain has TRBV28 and TRBJ1-3, with D hard to call. Trimming cost V 5 bases and J 3 bases, with 14 bases left between them. Germline-derived CDR1 and CDR2 are MDHEN and SYDVKM. The CDR3 is 15 residues long.

The CDR3 DNA follows: TGTGCTAGTGGTCCCGGGACAGGGTTTACCATCTCTGGAAACACCATATATTTT. Protein product: CASGPGTGFTISGNTIYF. This chain uses TRBV12-5 with TRBJ1-3, with TRBD1 matching 9 bases. This CDR3 region has 18 residues. Germline CDR1 is LGHNT and CDR2 is FRNRAP. Trimming took 5 bases from V and 0 from J; bases not matched to a gene: 11.

The DNA for the CDR3 is TGCAGCGTTGGGGACACATCCACAGATACGCAGTATTTT. Its translation: CSVGDTSTDTQYF. The V call is TRBV29-1, the J call TRBJ2-3; D is possibly TRBD1 (6 bases). Trimming cost V 4 bases and J 2 bases, with 10 bases left between them. The germline CDR1 and CDR2 sequences are SQVTM and ANQGSEA. This CDR3 has 13 amino acids.

The chain employs TRBV5-1 and TRBJ1-1; no clear D. The CDR3 runs to 13 residues. The V and J ends lost 2 bases and 5 bases respectively, with 10 bases between them. The V gene's germline CDR1 is SGHRS and CDR2 YFSETQ. The CDR3 is CASSFKEGTEAFF. In DNA form, the CDR3 reads TGCGCCAGCAGCTTCAAGGAGGGAACTGAAGCTTTCTTT. Filled out from reference TRBV5-1 and TRBJ1-1, the complete variable domain reads KAGVTQTPRYLIKTRGQQVTLSCSPISGHRSVSWYQQTPGQGLQFLFEYFSETQRNKGNFPGRFSGRQFSNSRSEMNVSTLELGDSALYLCASSFKEGTEAFFGQGTRLTVV.

This clone has a handful of counts. This chain links TRBV6-5 with TRBJ2-1, with D possibly TRBD2 on 6 matching bases. V lost 4 bases and J 0 bases, leaving 13 bases between the germline ends. Germline V gene lookup returns CDR1 MNHEY and CDR2 SVGAGI. The CDR3 contains 16 residues. The CDR3 DNA follows: TGTGCCAGCAGTTTCACCGACGGGAGCTCCTACAATGAGCAGTTCTTC. It encodes CASSFTDGSSYNEQFF.

The V and J genes are TRBV19 and TRBJ1-5; possibly TRBD1 for D (6 bases). Germline CDR1 and CDR2: LNHDA and SQIVND (reference sequence). The length of the CDR3 is 18 residues. V lost 5 bases to trimming and J lost 0 bases, with 20 bases between them. This CDR3 reads CASSATGPAGASNQPQHF. CDR3 bases: TGTGCCAGTAGTGCCACAGGGCCGGCAGGGGCTAGCAATCAGCCCCAGCATTTT. Complete variable domain (other parts from reference TRBV19 and TRBJ1-5): DGGITQSPKYLFRKEGQNVTLSCEQNLNHDAMYWYRQDPGQGLRLIYYSQIVNDFQKGDIAEGYSVSREKKESFPLTVTSAQKNPTAFYLCASSATGPAGASNQPQHFGDGTRLSIL.

The chain couples TRBV19 to TRBJ2-6, with a possible D match to TRBD1 (6 bases). Trimming removed 5 bases at V and 3 bases at J, with 23 bases between. This CDR3 has 19 amino acids. Germline CDR1 LNHDA, CDR2 SQIVND (reference sequence). The CDR3, as DNA: TGTGCCAGTAGTGTTCGGACAGCTGGGGGTCGTGGTGGGGCCAACGTCCTGACTTTC. Its translation: CASSVRTAGGRGGANVLTF.

The rearrangement uses TRBV7-3 and TRBJ2-1, with D maybe TRBD1 (5 bases). The CDR3 runs to 12 residues. Trimming took 2 bases from V and 8 from J, leaving 7 bases between them. Looked up from germline, CDR1 is SGHTA and CDR2 is FQGTGA. CDR3: CASSLVQDEQFF. The CDR3 nucleotides read TGTGCCAGCAGCTTAGTACAGGATGAGCAGTTCTTC.

This clone occurred a few times. The chain joins TRBV11-2 to TRBJ2-7, with TRBD1 matching 7 bases. The length of the CDR3 is 14 residues. In germline, CDR1 is SGHAT, CDR2 FQNNGV. J was trimmed by 2 bases and V by 5 bases; bases with no gene match: 6. The CDR3 sequence: CASSPSTGTYEQYF. The CDR3, as DNA: TGTGCCAGCAGCCCCTCGACAGGGACCTACGAGCAGTACTTC. The variable domain in full, completed from reference TRBV11-2 and TRBJ2-7, reads EAGVAQSPRYKIIEKRQSVAFWCNPISGHATLYWYQQILGQGPKLLIQFQNNGVVDDSQLPKDRFSAERLKGVDSTLKIQPAKLEDSAVYLCASSPSTGTYEQYFGPGTRLTVT.

Only a few counts were recorded for this clone. The chain links TRBV27 to TRBJ2-5; 11 bases agree with TRBD2. The CDR3 extends over 17 amino acids. Looked up from germline, CDR1 is MNHEY and CDR2 is SMNVEV (reference sequence). V dropped 5 bases and J dropped 2; count of bases not matched to a gene: 10. The CDR3 reads CASSPRGSGRVQETQYF. The CDR3 DNA sequence: TGTGCCAGCAGTCCCAGGGGTAGCGGGAGGGTTCAAGAGACCCAGTACTTC.

The genes are TRBV7-9 and TRBJ1-5, with no clear D. V was pared by 5 bases and J by 0 bases, with 8 bases between. The CDR3 length is 14 residues. Germline CDR1 SEHNR, CDR2 FQNEAQ (reference sequence). In DNA form, the CDR3 reads TGTGCCAGCAGCCAAACAGCTAGCAATCAGCCCCAGCATTTT. Residues: CASSQTASNQPQHF.

The rearrangement uses TRBV9 and TRBJ1-3; D unclear. Trimming removed 4 bases at V and 0 bases at J, with 11 bases between. The CDR3 has 15 residues. From germline, CDR1 is SGDLS and CDR2 YYNGEE. CDR3 amino acids: CASSSYASSGNTIYF. CDR3 DNA sequence: TGTGCCAGCAGCTCATACGCGTCCTCTGGAAACACCATATATTTT.

This clone occurred a few times. V usage is TRBV7-2 and J usage is TRBJ2-7; 10 bases are shared with TRBD1. V trimming: 4 bases; J trimming: 9 bases; junction bases outside the gene matches: 3. The germline gives CDR1 SGHTA, CDR2 FQGNSA. CDR3 length equals 12 residues. The CDR3 sequence: CASSYDRGRQYF. The CDR3 DNA sequence: TGTGCCAGCAGCTACGACAGGGGGCGGCAGTACTTC.

The rearrangement joins TRBV6-1 to TRBJ2-2; 11 bases are a match to TRBD2. CDR1 is MNHNS and CDR2 is SASEGT in the germline V gene. This CDR3 contains 16 residues. Trimming cost V 3 bases and J 1 base; bases outside gene matches: 1. The CDR3 is CASSEGTSGNTGELFF. The CDR3 DNA reads as TGTGCCAGCAGTGAGGGGACTAGCGGGAACACCGGGGAGCTGTTTTTT.

The rearrangement joins TRBV4-3 to TRBJ1-2, with TRBD1 matching 7 bases. Germline V CDR1 and CDR2: LGHNA, YSLEER. The V gene end was trimmed by 4 bases and the J gene end by 4 bases; junction bases not matched to a gene: 6. The CDR3 contains 14 residues. CDR3 region: CASSPQGYGYGYTF. CDR3 DNA sequence: TGCGCCAGCAGCCCACAGGGGTATGGCTATGGCTACACCTTC.

This clone was detected a few times. V gene TRBV7-9 combines with J gene TRBJ1-2; D ambiguous. From germline, CDR1 is SEHNR and CDR2 FQNEAQ (reference sequence). V was clipped by 5 bases and J by 0 bases, with 7 bases between them. The CDR3 runs to 13 residues. The chain's CDR3 is CASSPTANYGYTF. The CDR3 region has the DNA TGTGCCAGCAGCCCCACAGCTAACTATGGCTACACCTTC.

CDR3 amino acids: CASSQPGLAVYNEQFF. CDR3 sequence (DNA): TGTGCCAGCAGCCAACCCGGACTAGCGGTATACAATGAGCAGTTCTTC. The V gene is TRBV4-2, the J gene TRBJ2-1, with 10 nucleotides matching TRBD2. The CDR3 has 16 residues. Germline lookup yields CDR1 LGHNA and CDR2 YNFKEQ. V lost 2 bases, J lost 4 bases, and 5 bases stayed unmatched.